The 27 T cell receptor beta chains presented below share a single source sample, sequenced in a study of T cells in Graves' hyperthyroidism and ophthalmopathy (dated by TCRdb to the late 2010s). Library preparation was by multiplex PCR. The sequencing machine was an Illumina HiSeq 2000. Amplification of TCR beta CDR3 regions was carried out from RNA transcripts. The first round of RT-PCR for the TCR CDR3 was performed with the HTBI primer set and the Qiagen OneStep RT-PCR kit. TCRdb took the public reads, trimmed them with fastp at Q25, ran MiXCR for clone calling and kept in-frame beta chains. Rows matching on CDR3 protein sequence are summarized as one entry with the most common DNA and genes. The sample records approximately 600,000 distinct CDR3 sequences, over 12% of which are singletons. The top ten clonotypes cover about 6.6% of the sample. Specimen: blood. The source is a woman between 18 and 29 years old with Graves' ophthalmopathy.

On this clonotype: A much more abundant neighbour one base away suggests this may be a read error. The gene calls are TRBV3-1 and TRBJ2-2; D not certain. This CDR3 contains 15 residues. Trimming removed 1 base at V and 3 bases at J, with 9 bases between. Germline values: CDR1 LGHDT, CDR2 YNNKEL (reference sequence). The CDR3 reads CASSQGLSYTGELFF. The DNA of the CDR3 is TGTGCCAGCAGCCAAGGTCTGTCGTACACCGGGGAGCTGTTTTTT.

This chain joins TRBV4-1 and TRBJ1-2; D is possibly TRBD1 (6 bases). CDR1 is MGHRA, CDR2 YSYEKL, per germline. V was cut by 5 bases and J by 8 bases, with 21 bases left in between. The CDR3 sequence is 15 residues long. CDR3 in amino acids: CASSARGGGARGYTF. The CDR3 bases are TGCGCCAGCAGCGCTCGAGGTGGGGGGGCGCGGGGCTACACCTTC.

This clonotype was counted ten times or more. The V gene is TRBV27, the J gene TRBJ2-7; D is perhaps TRBD1 or TRBD2 (5 bases each). The germline gives CDR1 MNHEY, CDR2 SMNVEV (reference sequence). There are 14 residues in the CDR3. V was clipped by 4 bases and J by 0 bases, with 10 bases between them. CDR3 sequence: CASSSWDASYEQYF. The CDR3 coding sequence is TGTGCCAGCAGTTCTTGGGACGCCTCCTACGAGCAGTACTTC.

Comment on this clonotype: One junction end disagrees with the germline gene, perhaps due to a read error. This chain uses TRBV20-1 with TRBJ1-1; weak D call: TRBD1 (5 bases). Germline V gives CDR1 DFQATT, CDR2 SNEGSKA (reference sequence). This CDR3 spans 15 amino acids. The CDR3 DNA reads as TGCAGTGCTAGAAACAGGTTAACCATGAACACTGGAGCTTTCTTT. Translated: CSARNRLTMNTGAFF.

As for this clonotype: A much larger clone sits a single nucleotide away, making a read error possible. The chain links TRBV13 to TRBJ1-1; maybe TRBD1 (5 bases). Germline V gene sequence: CDR1 PRHDT, CDR2 FYEKMQ (reference sequence). Trimming removed 8 bases at V and 3 bases at J, with 16 bases between. CDR3 length: 14 residues. In nucleotides, the CDR3 is TGTGCCAGCGGGACGGGATTCATGGACACTGAAGCTTTCTTT. This encodes CASGTGFMDTEAFF.

In this sample, this clonotype turned up a few times. V usage is TRBV6-1 and J usage is TRBJ2-5; D is unclear. The CDR3 length is 15 residues. Per germline, CDR1 MNHNS and CDR2 SASEGT. The ends were cut back, 6 bases at V and 2 bases at J, with 16 bases in the middle. The CDR3, as DNA: TGTGCCAGCAGGCCCCCCTTGTTAGATCAAGAGACCCAGTACTTC. It is translated as CASRPPLLDQETQYF.

This clonotype was seen a few times. This rearrangement joins TRBV13 to TRBJ2-7; the D is unclear. The V end lost 6 bases, the J end lost 6 bases, and 21 bases lay between the germline ends. The CDR3 has 15 residues. Germline lookup yields CDR1 PRHDT and CDR2 FYEKMQ (reference sequence). Written as DNA, the CDR3 is TGTGCCAGCAGTCTTTACGGTATGGCTTTACGCGAGCAGTACTTC. The encoded protein is CASSLYGMALREQYF.

As for this clonotype: A much larger clone lies one base from this, so it may be a read error. This chain links TRBV7-9 with TRBJ2-7, with TRBD2 matching over 8 bases. Trimming at V came to 0 bases and at J to 2 bases, leaving 0 bases not matched to a gene. In germline, CDR1 is SEHNR, CDR2 FQNEAQ (reference sequence). The CDR3 loop spans 14 amino acids. CDR3 nucleotides: TGTGCCAGCAGCTTAGCTAGCGGGACCTACGAGCAGTACTTC. It specifies CASSLASGTYEQYF. The variable domain in full, completed from reference TRBV7-9 and TRBJ2-7, reads DTGVSQNPRHKITKRGQNVTFRCDPISEHNRLYWYRQTLGQGPEFLTYFQNEAQLEKSRLLSDRFSAERPKGSFSTLEIQRTEQGDSAMYLCASSLASGTYEQYFGPGTRLTVT.

The table lists this clonotype with many counts. The chain couples TRBV28 to TRBJ2-3; TRBD1 matches 8 bases. CDR3 length equals 21 residues. Trimming at V came to 2 bases and at J to 0 bases, leaving 19 bases not matched to a gene. Germline values: CDR1 MDHEN, CDR2 SYDVKM. The CDR3 here is CASSLTIGQGALQSSTDTQYF. The CDR3 DNA is TGTGCCAGCAGTTTAACCATCGGGCAGGGGGCTCTCCAGTCGAGCACAGATACGCAGTATTTT. Drawing the rest from reference TRBV28 and TRBJ2-3, the complete variable domain is DVKVTQSSRYLVKRTGEKVFLECVQDMDHENMFWYRQDPGLGLRLIYFSYDVKMKEKGDIPEGYSVSREKKERFSLILESASTNQTSMYLCASSLTIGQGALQSSTDTQYFGPGTRLTVL.

This clonotype came up many times. The chain combines TRBV5-5 with TRBJ1-2; perhaps TRBD1 as D (5 bases). Germline V CDR1 and CDR2: SGHKS, YYEKEE (reference sequence). The germline V and J ends were trimmed by 2 bases and 7 bases, with 21 bases remaining between them. The length of the CDR3 is 16 residues. CDR3 DNA: TGTGCCAGCAGCTTCCCCACCTGGAGGGACTCTTTTGGCTACACCTTC. This codes for CASSFPTWRDSFGYTF.

This clonotype was observed many times. V and J are TRBV5-6 and TRBJ1-1, with D tentatively TRBD1 (5 bases). The CDR3 sequence is 15 residues long. Trimming stripped 0 bases from V and 3 bases from J, with 12 bases between. Germline values: CDR1 SGHDT, CDR2 YYEEEE. Written as DNA, the CDR3 is TGTGCCAGCAGCTTGGCGGGTGCAGGGCACACTGAAGCTTTCTTT. Its protein product is CASSLAGAGHTEAFF.

This clonotype was seen repeatedly, ten times or more. The rearrangement joins TRBV6-1 to TRBJ1-5, with 7 bases fitting TRBD1. Trimming cost V 6 bases and J 11 bases; bases outside gene matches: 19. Germline V CDR1 and CDR2: MNHNS, SASEGT. The CDR3 consists of 16 residues. This chain's CDR3 is CASRPPTGTGVLAQHF. In nucleotides, the CDR3 is TGTGCCAGCAGACCCCCGACAGGGACGGGGGTTTTGGCCCAGCATTTT.

This chain connects TRBV12-3 or TRBV12-4 to TRBJ2-1; 7 bases match TRBD1. CDR3 size: 15 residues. J lost 9 bases, V lost 7 bases, and 15 bases had no gene match. CDR3: CASTQQGTWNGEQFF. The CDR3 bases are TGTGCCAGCACTCAACAGGGGACATGGAATGGTGAGCAGTTCTTC.

This clonotype showed up many times. The CDR3 loop is CASSLEKGAGDEQYF. In nucleotides, the CDR3 is TGCGCCAGCAGCTTGGAGAAGGGGGCAGGGGACGAGCAGTACTTC. The chain has TRBV5-1 and TRBJ2-7, with TRBD1 matching 7 bases. Germline values: CDR1 SGHRS, CDR2 YFSETQ. The CDR3 is 15 amino acids. The V segment lost 0 bases and the J segment 5 bases; nucleotides outside the gene matches: 8.

By share of the sample, this clonotype is medium-sized. The CDR3 loop reads CSASGTSVLGSYNEQFF. DNA of the CDR3: TGCAGTGCTAGCGGGACTAGCGTCTTAGGGTCCTACAATGAGCAGTTCTTC. The chain couples TRBV20-1 to TRBJ2-1, with 10 bases lining up with TRBD2. This CDR3 has 17 residues. V dropped 3 bases and J dropped 1; count of bases not matched to a gene: 9. Germline CDR1 DFQATT, CDR2 SNEGSKA (reference sequence).

In DNA, the CDR3 is TGTGCCAGCAGCGTCGCGAGCGGGAGTACCGGGGAGCTGTTTTTT. This sequence encodes CASSVASGSTGELFF. V and J are TRBV9 and TRBJ2-2; 8 positions match TRBD2. V lost 2 bases and J lost 5; bases outside the gene matches: 5. CDR1 and CDR2 from the germline V gene are SGDLS and YYNGEE. CDR3 length equals 15 residues.

The gene calls are TRBV18 and TRBJ2-7, with D uncertain. V was pared by 0 bases and J by 2 bases, with 8 bases between. The CDR3 consists of 14 residues. The germline V gene has CDR1 KGHSH and CDR2 LQKENI. The CDR3 DNA is TGTGCCAGCTCACCACCGTCTCTACCCTACGAGCAGTACTTC. Amino acids: CASSPPSLPYEQYF.

This clonotype has ten or more counts. V and J are TRBV7-9 and TRBJ2-7; D uncertain. The CDR3 contains 12 residues. CDR1 is SEHNR, CDR2 FQNEAQ, per germline (reference sequence). Trimming stripped 4 bases from V and 5 bases from J, with 9 bases between. The CDR3 is CASSYALDEQYF. DNA of the CDR3: TGTGCCAGCAGCTATGCCCTGGACGAGCAGTACTTC.

V and J are TRBV30 and TRBJ2-7, with no clear D. This CDR3 is 12 amino acids long. Germline CDR1 reads GTSNPN; CDR2 reads SVGIG (reference sequence). Trimming took 7 bases from V and 2 from J, leaving 12 bases between them. CDR3 loop: CAYSNSPYEQYF. In DNA form, the CDR3 reads TGTGCCTACTCCAACAGTCCCTACGAGCAGTACTTC.

This clonotype was counted only a few times. This chain connects TRBV29-1 to TRBJ1-1; perhaps TRBD1 as D (5 bases). Trimming pared 2 bases from V and 3 bases from J, leaving 13 bases between. Germline values: CDR1 SQVTM, CDR2 ANQGSEA. This CDR3 is built from 14 residues. For the CDR3, the DNA is TGCAGCGTTGAATTGGCAGGGTATTACACTGAAGCTTTCTTT. Translating gives CSVELAGYYTEAFF.

This clonotype was seen ten or more times. The genes are TRBV12-5 and TRBJ2-7; TRBD2 agrees at 7 bases. Germline V gene data show CDR1 as LGHNT and CDR2 as FRNRAP. The V segment lost 1 base and the J segment 2 bases; nucleotides outside the gene matches: 8. The CDR3 contains 16 residues. The CDR3 sequence: CASGLGPSGSTYEQYF. The CDR3 DNA reads TGTGCTAGTGGTTTGGGTCCTAGCGGTTCTACCTACGAGCAGTACTTC.

The chain combines TRBV6-9 with TRBJ1-4, with D hard to call. V lost 4 bases and J 7 bases, leaving 10 bases between the germline ends. Germline lookup yields CDR1 MNHGY and CDR2 SVAAGI. This CDR3 comprises 13 residues. The CDR3 sequence: CASSLDPTEKLFF. The CDR3 DNA follows: TGTGCCAGCAGTTTGGATCCGACTGAAAAACTGTTTTTT.

The J gene is TRBJ1-6, the V gene TRBV3-1, with D unresolved. Germline CDR1 reads LGHDT; CDR2 reads YNNKEL (reference sequence). V was clipped by 0 bases and J by 4 bases, with 7 bases between them. The CDR3 length is 15 residues. The CDR3 sequence is CASSQENRYNSPLHF. The DNA of the CDR3 is TGTGCCAGCAGCCAAGAAAATAGATATAATTCACCCCTCCACTTT. Drawing the rest from reference TRBV3-1 and TRBJ1-6, the complete variable domain is DTAVSQTPKYLVTQMGNDKSIKCEQNLGHDTMYWYKQDSKKFLKIMFSYNNKELIINETVPNRFSPKSPDKAHLNLHINSLELGDSAVYFCASSQENRYNSPLHFGNGTRLTVT.

The V gene is TRBV18, the J gene TRBJ2-7, with 9 bases aligning to TRBD1. Trimming took 5 bases from V and 5 from J; bases not matched to a gene: 7. The CDR3 length is 14 residues. Germline CDR1 and CDR2: KGHSH and LQKENI. CDR3 sequence (DNA): TGTGCCAGCTCAAGCTACAGGGGGCAGGACGAGCAGTACTTC. It encodes CASSSYRGQDEQYF.

This clonotype came up many times. The chain has TRBV5-1 and TRBJ1-1; D unclear. The CDR3 is 15 residues long. Germline V lookup: CDR1 SGHRS, CDR2 YFSETQ. V shed 0 bases and J shed 4 bases, with 13 bases lying between them. The CDR3 region has the DNA TGCGCCAGCAGCTTGGGACCCGATTCTAGCACTGAAGCTTTCTTT. Protein: CASSLGPDSSTEAFF.

This clonotype came up many times. CDR3 DNA sequence: TGCGCCAGCAGCTTGGTAGCGGGATCCCCAGATACGCAGTATTTT. It specifies CASSLVAGSPDTQYF. V gene TRBV5-1 combines with J gene TRBJ2-3; the match to TRBD2 covers 8 bases. The V and J ends lost 0 bases and 4 bases, in that order; junction bases with no gene match: 4. The CDR3 length is 15 residues. The germline V gene has CDR1 SGHRS and CDR2 YFSETQ.

This sequence joins TRBV5-6 and TRBJ1-2; D is possibly TRBD1 (6 bases). Trimming shortened V by 0 bases and J by 8 bases, and 14 bases separated the two germline ends. Per the germline V gene, CDR1 is SGHDT and CDR2 is YYEEEE. The CDR3 sequence is 14 residues long. Here the CDR3 DNA reads TGTGCCAGCAGCTTGGTGCAGGGGATGTGGGGCTACACCTTC. This encodes CASSLVQGMWGYTF.